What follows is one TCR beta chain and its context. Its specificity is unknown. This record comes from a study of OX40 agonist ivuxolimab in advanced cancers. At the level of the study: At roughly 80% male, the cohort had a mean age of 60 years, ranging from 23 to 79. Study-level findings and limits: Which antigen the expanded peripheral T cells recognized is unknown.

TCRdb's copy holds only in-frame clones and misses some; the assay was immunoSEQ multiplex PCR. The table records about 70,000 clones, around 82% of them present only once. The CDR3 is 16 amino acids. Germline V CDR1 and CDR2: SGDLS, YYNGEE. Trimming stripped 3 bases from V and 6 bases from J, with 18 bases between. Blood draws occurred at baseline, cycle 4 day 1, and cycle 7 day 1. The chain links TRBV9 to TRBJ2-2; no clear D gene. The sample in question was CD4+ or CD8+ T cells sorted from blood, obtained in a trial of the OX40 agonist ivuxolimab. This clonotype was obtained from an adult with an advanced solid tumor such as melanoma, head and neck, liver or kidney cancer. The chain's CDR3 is CASSESGVGRAGELFF. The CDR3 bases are TGTGCCAGCAGCGAGTCTGGGGTAGGAAGGGCCGGGGAGCTGTTTTTT.